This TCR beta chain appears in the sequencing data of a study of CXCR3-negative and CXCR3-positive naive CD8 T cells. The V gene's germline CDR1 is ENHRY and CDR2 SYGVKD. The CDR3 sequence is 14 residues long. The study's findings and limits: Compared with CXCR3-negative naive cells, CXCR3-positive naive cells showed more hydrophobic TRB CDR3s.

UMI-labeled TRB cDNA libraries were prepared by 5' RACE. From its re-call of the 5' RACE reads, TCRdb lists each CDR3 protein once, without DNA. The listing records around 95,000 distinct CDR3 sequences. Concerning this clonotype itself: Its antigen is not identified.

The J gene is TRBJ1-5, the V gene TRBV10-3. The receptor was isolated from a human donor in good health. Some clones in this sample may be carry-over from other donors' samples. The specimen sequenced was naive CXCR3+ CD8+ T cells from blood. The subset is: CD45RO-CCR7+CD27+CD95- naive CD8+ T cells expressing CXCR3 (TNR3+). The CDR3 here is CAISESDRDKPQHF.